The T cell receptor (beta chain) described here comes from a study of T cells in Graves' hyperthyroidism and ophthalmopathy. Overall study: Once the initial diagnosis was made, peripheral blood was obtained before any treatment.

Researchers barred patients who had uncontrolled infection, other autoimmune disease, pregnancy or lactation. In making diagnoses, clinical symptoms, serum thyroxine and TRAb, thyroid ultrasound and orbital computed tomography were all used. TCR beta CDR3 sequences were amplified from RNA transcripts. With the HTBI primer set, the TCR CDR3 went through a first round of RT-PCR. Using its own MiXCR run on the multiplex PCR reads, TCRdb lists one record per CDR3 protein. The sample records roughly 350,000 distinct CDR3 sequences, around 14% being singletons. Study results and caveats: Also found in blood were most expanded thyroid clonotypes above 0.001.

This clonotype was seen repeatedly, ten times or more. Its antigen remains unknown. V was trimmed by 8 bases and J by 5 bases, leaving 12 bases between them. The germline CDR1 and CDR2 sequences are SEHNR and FQNEAQ (reference sequence). This CDR3 region has 12 residues. Sequencing used blood. The sequence was obtained from a young woman with Graves' hyperthyroidism. The chain joins TRBV7-9 to TRBJ2-5; D gene ambiguous. The CDR3 spells CASQRAVETQYF. In nucleotides, the CDR3 is TGTGCCAGCCAACGGGCGGTGGAGACCCAGTACTTC.